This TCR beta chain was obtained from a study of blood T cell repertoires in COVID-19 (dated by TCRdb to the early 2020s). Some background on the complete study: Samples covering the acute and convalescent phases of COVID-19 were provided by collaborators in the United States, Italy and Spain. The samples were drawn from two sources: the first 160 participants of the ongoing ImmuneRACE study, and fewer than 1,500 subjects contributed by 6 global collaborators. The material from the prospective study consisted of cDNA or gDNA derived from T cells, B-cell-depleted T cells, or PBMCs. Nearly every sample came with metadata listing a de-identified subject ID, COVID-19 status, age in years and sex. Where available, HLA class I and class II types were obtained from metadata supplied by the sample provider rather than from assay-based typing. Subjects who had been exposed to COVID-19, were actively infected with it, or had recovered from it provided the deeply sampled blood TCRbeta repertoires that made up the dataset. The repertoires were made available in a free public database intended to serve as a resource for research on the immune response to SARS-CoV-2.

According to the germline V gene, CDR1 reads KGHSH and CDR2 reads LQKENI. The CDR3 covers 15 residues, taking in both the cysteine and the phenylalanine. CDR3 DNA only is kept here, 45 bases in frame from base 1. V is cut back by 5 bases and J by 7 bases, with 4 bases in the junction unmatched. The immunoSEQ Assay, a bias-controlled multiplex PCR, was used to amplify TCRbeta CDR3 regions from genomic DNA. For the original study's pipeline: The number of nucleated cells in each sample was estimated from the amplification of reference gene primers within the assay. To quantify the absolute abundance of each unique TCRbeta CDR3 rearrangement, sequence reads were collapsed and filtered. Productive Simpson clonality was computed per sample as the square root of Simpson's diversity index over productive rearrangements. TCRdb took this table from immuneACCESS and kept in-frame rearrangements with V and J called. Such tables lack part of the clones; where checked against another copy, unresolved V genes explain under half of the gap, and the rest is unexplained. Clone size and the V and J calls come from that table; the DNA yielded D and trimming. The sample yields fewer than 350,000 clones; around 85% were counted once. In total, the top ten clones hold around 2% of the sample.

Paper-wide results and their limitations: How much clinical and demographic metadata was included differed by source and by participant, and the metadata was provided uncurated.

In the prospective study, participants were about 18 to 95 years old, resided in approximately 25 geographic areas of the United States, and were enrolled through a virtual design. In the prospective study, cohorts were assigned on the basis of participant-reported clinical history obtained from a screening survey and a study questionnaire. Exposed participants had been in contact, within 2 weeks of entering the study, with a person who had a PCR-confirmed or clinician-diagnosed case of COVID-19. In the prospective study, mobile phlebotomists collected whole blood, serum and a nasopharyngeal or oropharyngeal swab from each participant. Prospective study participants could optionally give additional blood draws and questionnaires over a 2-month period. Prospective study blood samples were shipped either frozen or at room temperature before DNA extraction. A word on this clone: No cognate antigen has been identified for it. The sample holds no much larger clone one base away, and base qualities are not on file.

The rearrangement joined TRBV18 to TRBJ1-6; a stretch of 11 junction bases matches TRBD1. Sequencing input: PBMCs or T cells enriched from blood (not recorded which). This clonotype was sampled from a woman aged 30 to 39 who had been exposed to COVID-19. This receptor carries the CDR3 CASSSRDRGNSPLHF. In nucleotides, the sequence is TGTGCCAGCTCATCCCGGGACAGGGGGAATTCACCCCTCCACTTT.